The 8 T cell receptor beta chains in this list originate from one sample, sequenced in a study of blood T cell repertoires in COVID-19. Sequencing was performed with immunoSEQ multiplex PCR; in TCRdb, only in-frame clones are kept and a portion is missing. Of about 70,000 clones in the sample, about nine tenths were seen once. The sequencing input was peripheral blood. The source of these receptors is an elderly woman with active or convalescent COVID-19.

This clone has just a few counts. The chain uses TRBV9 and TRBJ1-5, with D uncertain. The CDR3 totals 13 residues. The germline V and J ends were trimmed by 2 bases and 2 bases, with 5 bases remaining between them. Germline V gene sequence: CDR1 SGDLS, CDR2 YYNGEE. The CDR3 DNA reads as TGTGCCAGCAGCGTGAGTGGCAATCAGCCCCAGCATTTT. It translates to CASSVSGNQPQHF.

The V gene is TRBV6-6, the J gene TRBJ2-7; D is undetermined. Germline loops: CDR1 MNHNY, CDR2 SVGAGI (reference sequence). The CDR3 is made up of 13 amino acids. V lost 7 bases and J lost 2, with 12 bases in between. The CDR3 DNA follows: TGTGCCAGCACCCGGCTTGCGGCCTACGAGCAGTACTTC. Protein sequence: CASTRLAAYEQYF.

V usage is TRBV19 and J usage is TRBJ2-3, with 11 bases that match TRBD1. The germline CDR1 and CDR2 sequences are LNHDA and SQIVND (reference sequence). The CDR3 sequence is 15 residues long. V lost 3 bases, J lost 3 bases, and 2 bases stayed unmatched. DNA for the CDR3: TGTGCCAGTAGTATGCGGGACAGGGGGACAGATACGCAGTATTTT. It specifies CASSMRDRGTDTQYF. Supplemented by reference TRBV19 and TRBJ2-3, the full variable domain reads DGGITQSPKYLFRKEGQNVTLSCEQNLNHDAMYWYRQDPGQGLRLIYYSQIVNDFQKGDIAEGYSVSREKKESFPLTVTSAQKNPTAFYLCASSMRDRGTDTQYFGPGTRLTVL.

DNA of the CDR3: TGTGCCAGCTCACCATCGGGGATTGGATCCTACGAGCAGTACTTC. It specifies CASSPSGIGSYEQYF. The genes are TRBV18 and TRBJ2-7, with TRBD2 as a possible D gene (5 bases). Trimming took 2 bases from V and 1 from J, leaving 12 bases between them. The CDR3 loop spans 15 amino acids. Germline assignment: CDR1 KGHSH and CDR2 LQKENI.

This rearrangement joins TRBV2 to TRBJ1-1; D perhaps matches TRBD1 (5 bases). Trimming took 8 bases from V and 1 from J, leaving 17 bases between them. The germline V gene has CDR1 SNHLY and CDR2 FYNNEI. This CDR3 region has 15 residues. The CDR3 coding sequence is TGTGCCAGCGCAGGGATCGGGGGACCGAACACTGAAGCTTTCTTT. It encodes CASAGIGGPNTEAFF.

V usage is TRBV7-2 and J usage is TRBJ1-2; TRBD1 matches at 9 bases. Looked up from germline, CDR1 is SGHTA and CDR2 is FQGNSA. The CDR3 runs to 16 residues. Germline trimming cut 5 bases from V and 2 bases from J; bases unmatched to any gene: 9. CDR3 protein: CASSPSPGTGNYGYTF. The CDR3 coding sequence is TGTGCCAGCAGCCCTAGTCCCGGGACAGGGAACTATGGCTACACCTTC.

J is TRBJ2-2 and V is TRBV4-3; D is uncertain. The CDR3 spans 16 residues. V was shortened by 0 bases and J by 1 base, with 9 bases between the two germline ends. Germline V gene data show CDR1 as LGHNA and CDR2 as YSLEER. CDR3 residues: CASSQDPPGNTGELFF. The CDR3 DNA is TGCGCCAGCAGCCAAGATCCCCCAGGGAACACCGGGGAGCTGTTTTTT.

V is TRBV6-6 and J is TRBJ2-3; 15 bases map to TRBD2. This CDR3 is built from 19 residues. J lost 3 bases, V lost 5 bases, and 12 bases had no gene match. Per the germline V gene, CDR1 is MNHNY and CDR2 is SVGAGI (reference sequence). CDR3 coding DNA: TGTGCCAGCAGTCTCGGGCCGGGACTAGCGGGGGGACAAACAGATACGCAGTATTTT. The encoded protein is CASSLGPGLAGGQTDTQYF.